The 8 T cell receptor beta chains presented below share a single source sample, sequenced in a study of cytomegalovirus exposure and HLA in healthy donors. The PCR made use of 60 Vbeta and 13 Jbeta primers. TCRdb's copy holds only in-frame clones and misses some; the assay was immunoSEQ multiplex PCR. The sample has under 150,000 clones; 65% to 90% are singletons. Sequences were obtained from PBMCs. The receptors derive from a girl aged 2-15 years in good health and CMV-seronegative.

V usage is TRBV2 and J usage is TRBJ2-5, with TRBD2 matching 13 bases. The J call is in doubt because the DNA end fits TRBJ2-7 better. In germline, CDR1 is SNHLY, CDR2 FYNNEI. The CDR3 consists of 16 residues. CDR3 amino acids: CASSETLAGGIYEQYF. The CDR3 DNA reads TGTGCCAGCAGTGAAACACTAGCGGGGGGGATTTACGAGCAGTACTTC.

The gene calls are TRBV28 and TRBJ1-5; 7 bases map to TRBD1. J was trimmed by 5 bases and V by 0 bases; bases with no gene match: 4. The CDR3 runs 15 residues. Germline loops: CDR1 MDHEN, CDR2 SYDVKM. CDR3 DNA: TGTGCCAGCAGTTTATGGGGACAGCCGGATCAGCCCCAGCATTTT. Translated: CASSLWGQPDQPQHF.

The chain uses TRBV28 and TRBJ2-3; no definite D call. The V end was cut by 4 bases, the J end by 2 bases, with 13 bases between. The CDR3 is 15 residues long. CDR1 and CDR2 (germline): MDHEN, SYDVKM. CDR3 loop: CASSSPGYFTDTQYF. The CDR3 DNA reads as TGTGCCAGCAGTTCTCCGGGTTACTTCACAGATACGCAGTATTTT.

The chain joins TRBV19 to TRBJ2-5; possible D gene TRBD1, 6 bases. Germline V CDR1 and CDR2: LNHDA, SQIVND (reference sequence). There are 15 residues in the CDR3. With 9 bases removed from V and 5 bases from J, the gap between germline ends came to 22 bases. For the CDR3, the DNA is TGTGCCAGCAGAACCGGGCCTAGGGGGAGTGAGACCCAGTACTTC. Translated, it gives CASRTGPRGSETQYF.

The chain employs TRBV4-1 and TRBJ2-1; possible D gene TRBD2, 5 bases. The CDR3 is 17 residues long. The germline CDR1 and CDR2 sequences are MGHRA and YSYEKL. The ends were cut back, 2 bases at V and 4 bases at J, with 18 bases in the middle. The CDR3 region has the DNA TGCGCCAGCAGCCAACCAGGACGCGGACTGCTTTACAATGAGCAGTTCTTC. Translating gives CASSQPGRGLLYNEQFF.

CDR3 region: CATRSAGRAQHF. DNA for the CDR3: TGTGCCACCAGATCGGCGGGACGGGCCCAGCATTTT. The chain is built from TRBV28 and TRBJ1-5, with D possibly being TRBD1 (5 bases). The CDR3 runs 12 residues. Trimming stripped 10 bases from V and 11 bases from J, with 18 bases between. Germline V gene lookup returns CDR1 MDHEN and CDR2 SYDVKM.

J is TRBJ2-2 and V is TRBV4-1; 11 bases agree with TRBD1. The germline V gene encodes CDR1 MGHRA and CDR2 YSYEKL. V gave up 0 bases and J gave up 3 bases; unmatched junction bases: 0. The CDR3 loop spans 16 amino acids. CDR3: CASSQEGQGDTGELFF. The CDR3 nucleotides are TGCGCCAGCAGCCAAGAGGGACAGGGGGACACCGGGGAGCTGTTTTTT.

The chain combines TRBV5-6 with TRBJ1-1, with TRBD1 matching 7 bases. The CDR3 contains 15 residues. V lost 5 bases, J lost 2 bases, and 9 bases stayed unmatched. Looked up from germline, CDR1 is SGHDT and CDR2 is YYEEEE. The CDR3 bases are TGTGCCAGCAGAGGTAGACAGGGTAAAAACACTGAAGCTTTCTTT. Amino acids: CASRGRQGKNTEAFF.